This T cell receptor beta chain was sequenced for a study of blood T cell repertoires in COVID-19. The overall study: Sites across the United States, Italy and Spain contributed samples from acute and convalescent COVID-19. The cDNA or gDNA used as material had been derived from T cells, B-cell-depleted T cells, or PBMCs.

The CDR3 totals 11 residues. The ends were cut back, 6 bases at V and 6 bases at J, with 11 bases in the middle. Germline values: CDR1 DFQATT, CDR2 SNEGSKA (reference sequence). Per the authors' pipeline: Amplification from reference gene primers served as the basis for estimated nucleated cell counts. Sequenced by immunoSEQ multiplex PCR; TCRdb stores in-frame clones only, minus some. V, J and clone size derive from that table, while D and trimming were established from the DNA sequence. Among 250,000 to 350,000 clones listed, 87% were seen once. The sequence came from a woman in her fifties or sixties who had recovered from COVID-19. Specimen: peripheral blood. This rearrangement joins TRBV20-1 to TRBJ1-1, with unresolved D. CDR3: CSASLSSEAFF. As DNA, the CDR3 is TGCAGTGCGAGCCTGAGCTCTGAAGCTTTCTTT.